This T cell receptor beta chain was obtained from a study of Ad26.COV2.S vaccination and SARS-CoV-2 variants. Study context: This donor came from the COV1001 trial of Ad26.COV2.S. General observations from the study: Breadth measured for non-spike TCRs was similar across vaccine and placebo recipients. It was vaccine recipients, not placebo recipients, who had the higher spike-specific TCR breadth.

Points on this clone: Its target is unknown.

Only in-frame clones appear in the TCRdb table, and some are missing; sequencing was by immunoSEQ multiplex PCR. Altogether 400,000 to 450,000 clones are present, about nine tenths being singletons, with the ten largest covering about 12%. V was pared by 2 bases and J by 5 bases, with 15 bases between. This CDR3 is built from 15 residues. Germline CDR1 MNHNS, CDR2 SASEGT. Treatment meaning: around 19 received Ad26.COV2.S at low or high dose, single or two shots; roughly five received placebo; per-sample allocation not given. Day 63 after the first vaccine or placebo injection was the time point for sampling.

The chain combines TRBV6-1 with TRBJ2-5, with D possibly being TRBD2 (6 bases). The sequence was collected from a person aged 18-65 years who received the Ad26.COV2.S COVID-19 vaccine or a placebo. The sample in question was peripheral blood, obtained in a trial of Ad26.COV2.S vaccine versus placebo. The CDR3 DNA follows: TGTGCCAGCAGTGAATTAAGGTGGGGGGTGGAGACCCAGTACTTC. Translating gives CASSELRWGVETQYF.